This TCR beta chain was sequenced for a study of cytomegalovirus exposure and HLA in healthy donors. In regard to this clone: Its antigen is undetermined.

Whole-study findings and limits: The only immune exposure information that was available was CMV serostatus. Several V segments, TRBV6-2 and TRBV6-3 among them, could not be told apart and were dropped. An apparent linkage of common viral pathogens to several of the most significant clusters emerged in a later analysis. Later analysis placed DRB1 highest and HLA-C lowest in TCR association rates, which differed by HLA locus.

60 Vbeta and 13 Jbeta primers were used in PCR. The repertoire was sequenced with immunoSEQ multiplex PCR; TCRdb's copy has only in-frame clones and lacks some. This table has around 150,000 clones, about 84% appearing once. This CDR3 is 19 amino acids long. Germline V gene sequence: CDR1 MRHNA, CDR2 SNTAGT. V lost 11 bases, J lost 2 bases, and 20 bases stayed unmatched. Sequencing was carried out using PBMCs. V usage is TRBV6-4 and J usage is TRBJ2-3, with TRBD2 matching 12 bases. The receptor was derived from a man aged 45-65 years in good health and CMV-seronegative. The CDR3 DNA follows: TGTGCCTTTTCACTAGGGGCTAGCGGGAGGGCCGTTATCACAGATACGCAGTATTTT. This encodes CAFSLGASGRAVITDTQYF.